This T cell receptor beta chain was documented in a study of vaccination and CD4 T cells after COVID-19. About the study: Median time from second vaccine dose to sampling was about 77 days (14 to 241).

Treatment defined: roughly 11-day PBMC culture with coronavirus spike peptide pools or control peptides (ViraFEST assay). Half the medium was replaced with fresh IL-2 medium on days 3 and 7. The study sequenced cultured CD4+ T cell DNA using the Oncomine TCR Beta short-read assay. Using its own MiXCR run on the PCR reads, TCRdb lists one record per CDR3 protein. The table shows about 24,000 distinct CDR3 sequences, with about three fifths occurring only once. This clonotype was picked up one time. The target antigen is unknown. Germline CDR1 is KGHDR and CDR2 is SFDVKD. This CDR3 comprises 13 residues. V was clipped by 3 bases and J by 5 bases, with 7 bases between them.

This TCR derives from a human donor who had recovered from COVID-19. This chain connects TRBV24-1 to TRBJ2-1; D not resolved. The material sequenced was CD4+ T cells from blood, cultured in vitro. Here the CDR3 reads CATSDTTDNEQFF. For the CDR3, the DNA is TGTGCCACCAGTGATACGACGGACAATGAGCAGTTCTTC.